This T cell receptor (beta chain) was recovered during a study of long-term antiretroviral therapy in people with HIV. Study observations and caveats: Therapy changes, viral resistance and ART adherence were not documented in the available data.

Notes on this clone: Its target is unknown.

No fewer than two post-ART and no fewer than one pre-ART PBMC samples existed for each donor. The length of the CDR3 is 13 residues. Per the germline V gene, CDR1 is MDHEN and CDR2 is SYDVKM. The ends were cut back, 5 bases at V and 5 bases at J, with 13 bases in the middle. The immunoSEQ assay was v3.0, run at survey level. TCRdb keeps only in-frame clones here, not all; method: immunoSEQ multiplex PCR. The sample includes under 30,000 clones, 95% of them seen just once. The chain carries TRBV28 and TRBJ2-7, with unresolved D. The source material was unsorted PBMCs, sampled 5.3 years after starting antiretroviral therapy. This TCR was sampled from a man in his forties or fifties with HIV. The CDR3, as DNA: TGTGCCAGCAGTCCTGATTTAGTCGACGAGCAGTACTTC. This encodes CASSPDLVDEQYF. Full variable domain (rest looked up from reference TRBV28 and TRBJ2-7): DVKVTQSSRYLVKRTGEKVFLECVQDMDHENMFWYRQDPGLGLRLIYFSYDVKMKEKGDIPEGYSVSREKKERFSLILESASTNQTSMYLCASSPDLVDEQYFGPGTRLTVT.